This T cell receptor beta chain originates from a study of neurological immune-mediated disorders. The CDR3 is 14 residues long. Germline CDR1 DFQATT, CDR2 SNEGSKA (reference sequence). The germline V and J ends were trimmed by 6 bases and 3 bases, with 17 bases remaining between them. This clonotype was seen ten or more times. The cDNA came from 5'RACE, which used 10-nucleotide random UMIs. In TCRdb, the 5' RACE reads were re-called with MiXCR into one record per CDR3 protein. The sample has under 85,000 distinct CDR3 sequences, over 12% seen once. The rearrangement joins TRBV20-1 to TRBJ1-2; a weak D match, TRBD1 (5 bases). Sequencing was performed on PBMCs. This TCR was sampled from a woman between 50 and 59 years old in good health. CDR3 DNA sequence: TGCAGTGCCCGGGACGACACCCGACACTATGGCTACACCTTC. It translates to CSARDDTRHYGYTF.